This entry features one T cell receptor (beta chain) sequence. Its target is not known. This specimen comes from a study of blood T cells in healthy people across ages. Across the whole study: Template switching recovered approximately one barcoded beta molecule for every two T cells.

Sample-barcoded 5' priming and a J-beta primer mix drove a second PCR of about 6 to 11 cycles. TCRdb fed the 5' RACE reads into MiXCR, producing one record per CDR3 protein. The sample records about 830,000 distinct CDR3 sequences, about 62% being singletons. CDR3 length: 12 residues. The germline V gene encodes CDR1 DFQATT and CDR2 SNEGSKA (reference sequence). V was trimmed by 2 bases and J by 7 bases, leaving 6 bases between them. Study-wide results and caveats: Age advanced and TCR beta diversity per million T cells fell, roughly linearly. A strong correlation was found between TCR beta diversity and the percentage of naive T cells. Total diversity from one million sequenced T cells was likely underestimated.

V is TRBV20-1 and J is TRBJ1-6; unclear D gene. Input material: blood. The TCR sequence derives from a man aged 30 to 39 in good health. This chain's CDR3 is CSARSPNSPLHF. The CDR3 DNA sequence: TGCAGTGCTAGAAGTCCGAATTCACCCCTCCACTTT.